These T cell receptor beta chains were read from a single sample in a study of blood T cell repertoires in COVID-19. The protocol was immunoSEQ multiplex PCR, while the TCRdb copy is restricted to in-frame clones and leaves out a portion. The sample lists approximately 82,000 clones, roughly four fifths seen once, with 6% to 7.5% in the top ten. The sample comprised peripheral blood. These receptors were taken from a man aged 50-60 years with active or convalescent COVID-19. Both conserved end residues are part of each CDR3. D genes are given only for firm matches. Size is omitted from some rows. Given values are once, few, many or a class for expanded clones.

v_call,j_call,d_call,clone_size,cdr3_aa,cdr3_nt
TRBV29-1,TRBJ2-5,-,-,CSVEEVWGEQETQYF,TGCAGCGTTGAAGAAGTGTGGGGGGAACAAGAGACCCAGTACTTC
TRBV15,TRBJ2-3,TRBD1,-,CATSRAPGQAADTQYF,TGTGCCACCAGCAGAGCCCCGGGACAGGCAGCAGATACGCAGTATTTT
TRBV18,TRBJ1-1,-,-,CASSQEVDAFF,TGTGCCAGCTCACAAGAGGTTGACGCTTTCTTT
TRBV6-5,TRBJ2-5,TRBD1,-,CASSLLGQGGETQYF,TGTGCCAGCAGTCTCCTAGGACAGGGAGGAGAGACCCAGTACTTC
TRBV7-9,TRBJ1-2,-,-,CASSLQNAARGGYTF,TGTGCCAGCAGCTTACAAAATGCAGCTCGAGGTGGCTACACCTTC
TRBV2,TRBJ2-5,TRBD1,-,CASTWDSQETQYF,TGTGCCAGCACCTGGGACAGCCAAGAGACCCAGTACTTC
TRBV5-6,TRBJ1-4,-,-,CASSPTGSANEKLFF,TGTGCCAGCAGCCCAACTGGTAGTGCTAATGAAAAACTGTTTTTT
TRBV5-5,TRBJ1-2,TRBD1,once,CASTHGGQGARSGYTF,TGTGCCAGCACCCATGGGGGGCAGGGGGCGAGGTCTGGCTACACCTTC
TRBV28,TRBJ1-2,TRBD1,-,CASSSGSGQGAYYGYTF,TGTGCCAGCAGTTCTGGGTCGGGACAGGGGGCCTACTATGGCTACACCTTC
TRBV11-2,TRBJ1-3,-,once,CASSPGGLGSGNTIYF,TGTGCCAGCAGCCCCGGGGGTCTCGGGTCTGGAAACACCATATATTTT
TRBV19,TRBJ2-1,TRBD1,-,CASSTRQGRNEQFF,TGTGCCAGTAGTACCCGACAGGGGAGGAATGAGCAGTTCTTC
TRBV18,TRBJ1-3,-,-,CASSPVLSSGNTIYF,TGTGCCAGCTCACCCGTCTTGAGCTCTGGAAACACCATATATTTT
TRBV5-4,TRBJ2-3,TRBD1,-,CASSLKQGTSTDTQYF,TGTGCCAGCAGCTTGAAACAGGGGACGAGCACAGATACGCAGTATTTT
TRBV28,TRBJ1-3,-,-,CASTAADSSGNTIYF,TGTGCCAGCACGGCCGCGGACAGCTCTGGAAACACCATATATTTT
TRBV5-4,TRBJ2-5,-,few,CASSFRGQETQYF,TGTGCCAGCAGCTTTCGCGGCCAAGAGACCCAGTACTTC
TRBV19,TRBJ1-1,-,few,CASSISNTEAFF,TGTGCCAGTAGTATCTCCAACACTGAAGCTTTCTTT
TRBV2,TRBJ2-5,TRBD2,-,CASRGGRGFETQYF,TGTGCCAGCCGGGGGGGCCGGGGTTTCGAGACCCAGTACTTC
TRBV3-1/TRBV3-2,TRBJ2-3,TRBD2,-,CASSAFGTSGYTQYF,TGTGCCAGCAGCGCCTTTGGGACTAGCGGCTATACGCAGTATTTT
TRBV9,TRBJ1-4,TRBD1,-,CASSAGDSPTNEKLFF,TGTGCCAGCAGCGCAGGGGACAGCCCAACTAATGAAAAACTGTTTTTT
TRBV11-2,TRBJ1-1,TRBD1,-,CASSSTGGATEAFF,TGTGCCAGCAGCTCTACAGGGGGCGCGACTGAAGCTTTCTTT
TRBV4-3,TRBJ2-5,-,-,CASSQSPVAQGETQYF,TGCGCCAGCAGCCAATCCCCCGTTGCCCAGGGGGAGACCCAGTACTTC
TRBV5-1,TRBJ2-3,TRBD2,-,CASRSTSGGSYTQYF,TGCGCCAGCAGGTCGACTAGCGGGGGGAGTTATACGCAGTATTTT
TRBV2,TRBJ1-2,-,-,CASSETQDSFYGYTF,TGTGCCAGCAGTGAAACCCAGGACAGTTTCTATGGCTACACCTTC
TRBV12-3/TRBV12-4,TRBJ1-6,-,once,CASSRGVNSPLHF,TGTGCCAGCAGTCGGGGGGTTAATTCACCCCTCCACTTT
TRBV5-4,TRBJ2-3,TRBD2,-,CASSKGLAGGTESTDTQYF,TGTGCCAGCAGCAAGGGACTAGCGGGGGGCACGGAGAGCACAGATACGCAGTATTTT
TRBV7-2,TRBJ1-3,TRBD1,few,CASSSRTGLNTIYF,TGTGCCAGCAGCTCCCGGACAGGGTTAAACACCATATATTTT
TRBV19,TRBJ2-1,-,-,CASSIAGYSYNEQFF,TGTGCCAGTAGTATAGCAGGTTACTCCTACAATGAGCAGTTCTTC
TRBV6-2/TRBV6-3,TRBJ1-2,TRBD1,-,CASSYSGGDGYTF,TGTGCCAGCAGTTACTCAGGGGGCGATGGCTACACCTTC
TRBV21-1,TRBJ1-3,-,once,CASSRLHRRNSGNTIYF,TGTGCCAGCAGCAGACTTCACCGACGGAACTCTGGAAACACCATATATTTT
TRBV12-3/TRBV12-4,TRBJ2-5,TRBD2,-,CASSRGGQETQYF,TGTGCCAGCAGTCGGGGGGGACAAGAGACCCAGTACTTC
TRBV5-1,TRBJ2-2,-,-,CASSLTAGTNTGELFF,TGCGCCAGCAGCTTGACGGCCGGGACGAACACCGGGGAGCTGTTTTTT
TRBV7-8,TRBJ1-2,-,-,CASSPMTGLGGYTF,TGTGCCAGCAGCCCAATGACGGGTTTAGGAGGCTACACCTTC
TRBV28,TRBJ1-6,TRBD1,once,CASRTVGQGESPLHF,TGTGCCAGCAGGACCGTTGGACAGGGGGAATCACCCCTCCACTTT
TRBV4-2,TRBJ1-5,-,-,CASSQDAAGSTNQPQHF,TGTGCCAGCAGCCAAGATGCCGCGGGCAGCACCAATCAGCCCCAGCATTTT
TRBV4-3,TRBJ2-2,-,once,CASSQRPTGGELFF,TGCGCCAGCAGCCAACGGCCCACCGGGGGGGAGCTGTTTTTT
TRBV28,TRBJ1-4,TRBD1,-,CASRGTGQNEKLFF,TGTGCCAGCAGGGGGACAGGGCAGAATGAAAAACTGTTTTTT
TRBV10-3,TRBJ2-5,TRBD1,-,CAISVGQGVETQYF,TGTGCCATCAGTGTGGGCCAGGGGGTTGAGACCCAGTACTTC
TRBV6-5,TRBJ2-5,-,-,CASGGQRSYQETQYF,TGTGCCAGCGGGGGCCAGCGGAGTTACCAAGAGACCCAGTACTTC
TRBV5-1,TRBJ1-4,TRBD1,-,CASSFGQATPNEKLFF,TGCGCCAGCAGCTTCGGACAGGCCACACCAAATGAAAAACTGTTTTTT
TRBV18,TRBJ2-1,TRBD2,-,CASSPLAGTYNEQFF,TGTGCCAGCTCACCATTAGCGGGAACCTACAATGAGCAGTTCTTC
TRBV5-1,TRBJ2-1,TRBD1,-,CASSRDSSYNEQFF,TGCGCCAGCAGCAGGGACAGCTCCTACAATGAGCAGTTCTTC
TRBV11-2,TRBJ1-4,TRBD1,once,CASSLGTANEKLFF,TGTGCCAGCAGCCTCGGGACAGCTAATGAAAAACTGTTTTTT
TRBV5-5,TRBJ2-3,TRBD2,-,CASSSSSGGSTDTQYF,TGTGCCAGCAGCTCTTCTAGCGGGGGGTCCACAGATACGCAGTATTTT
TRBV7-2,TRBJ2-3,-,-,CASSRRDTQYF,TGTGCCAGCAGTCGTCGGGATACGCAGTATTTT
TRBV7-2,TRBJ2-7,-,few,CASSAYSTGITYEQYF,TGTGCCAGCAGCGCTTATTCAACAGGGATCACCTACGAGCAGTACTTC
TRBV5-5,TRBJ1-6,-,-,CASKSERSSYNSPLHF,TGTGCCAGCAAAAGCGAAAGGAGCTCCTATAATTCACCCCTCCACTTT
TRBV28,TRBJ2-3,-,-,CASKGQALLDTQYF,TGTGCCAGCAAAGGCCAGGCCCTGTTGGATACGCAGTATTTT
TRBV20-1,TRBJ2-2,TRBD2,once,CSASGLAGANTGELFF,TGCAGTGCTAGTGGGCTAGCGGGGGCGAACACCGGGGAGCTGTTTTTT
TRBV2,TRBJ1-6,-,-,CASIQENSPLHF,TGTGCCAGCATTCAGGAAAATTCACCCCTCCACTTT
TRBV28,TRBJ1-5,-,few,CASVYGETNQPQHF,TGTGCCAGCGTCTACGGGGAGACCAATCAGCCCCAGCATTTT
TRBV6-6,TRBJ2-4,TRBD1,few,CASSRGQSYPLTKNIQYF,TGTGCCAGCAGTCGGGGACAGAGCTACCCCTTAACCAAAAACATTCAGTACTTC
TRBV7-2,TRBJ2-2,-,-,CASSLVQNTGELFF,TGTGCCAGCAGCTTAGTACAGAACACCGGGGAGCTGTTTTTT
TRBV5-1,TRBJ2-7,-,-,CASSLVRTGDEQYF,TGCGCCAGCAGCTTGGTTCGGACTGGTGACGAGCAGTACTTC
TRBV5-1,TRBJ1-2,-,-,CASSLAGTNNYGYTF,TGCGCCAGCAGCTTGGCCGGGACAAATAACTATGGCTACACCTTC
TRBV28,TRBJ2-2,-,-,CASSFAPPGHNTGELFF,TGTGCCAGCAGTTTCGCCCCCCCGGGACACAACACCGGGGAGCTGTTTTTT
TRBV5-4,TRBJ2-7,-,once,CASSLDRGEQYF,TGTGCCAGCAGCTTGGATCGGGGTGAGCAGTACTTC
TRBV18,TRBJ2-2,-,-,CASSQIRAETGELFF,TGTGCCAGCTCCCAAATCCGAGCCGAGACCGGGGAGCTGTTTTTT
TRBV7-2,TRBJ1-1,-,-,CASSRGHSNTEAFF,TGTGCCAGCAGCCGTGGACATTCGAACACTGAAGCTTTCTTT
TRBV4-3,TRBJ2-5,TRBD1,medium-sized,CASSRSPGQGGETQYF,TGCGCCAGCAGCCGCTCACCGGGACAGGGGGGAGAGACCCAGTACTTC
TRBV3-1/TRBV3-2,TRBJ2-5,TRBD2,-,CASMGTSGGPQETQYF,TGTGCCAGCATGGGGACTAGCGGGGGCCCCCAAGAGACCCAGTACTTC